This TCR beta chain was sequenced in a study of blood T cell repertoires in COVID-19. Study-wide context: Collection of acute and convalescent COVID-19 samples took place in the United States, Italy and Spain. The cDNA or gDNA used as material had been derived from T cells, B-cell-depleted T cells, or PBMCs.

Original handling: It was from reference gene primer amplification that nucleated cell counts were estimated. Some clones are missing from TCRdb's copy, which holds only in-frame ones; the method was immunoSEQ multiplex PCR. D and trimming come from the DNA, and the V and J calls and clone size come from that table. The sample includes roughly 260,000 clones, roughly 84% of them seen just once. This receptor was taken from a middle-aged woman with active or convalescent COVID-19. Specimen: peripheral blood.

CDR3 loop: CSVEDHLDRGWQFF. DNA for the CDR3: TGCAGCGTTGAAGACCACCTGGACAGGGGGTGGCAGTTCTTC. This chain joins TRBV29-1 and TRBJ2-1, with 10 bases aligning to TRBD1. Unmatched junction bases numbered 8, after V lost 0 bases and J lost 12 bases. CDR1 is SQVTM and CDR2 is ANQGSEA in the germline V gene. This CDR3 has 14 residues.